The T cell receptor (beta chain) under discussion was sequenced for a study of blood T cell repertoires in COVID-19 (dated by TCRdb to about 2020). Regarding the complete study: Collaborator samples came from the United States, Italy and Spain and covered acute and convalescent phases of COVID-19. The prospective study material was composed of cDNA or gDNA derived from T cells, B-cell-depleted T cells, or PBMCs. Subjects who had been exposed to COVID-19, were actively infected with it, or had recovered from it provided the deeply sampled blood TCRbeta repertoires that made up the dataset. A freely available public database, intended as a resource for researchers studying the immune response to SARS-CoV-2, is where the repertoires were released. The samples were drawn from two sources: the first 160 participants of the ongoing ImmuneRACE study, and 1,000 to 1,500 subjects contributed by 6 global collaborators. A de-identified subject ID, COVID-19 status, age in years and sex were almost always included in the sample metadata. Where available, HLA class I and class II types were obtained from metadata supplied by the sample provider rather than from assay-based typing. What the study reported, not specific to this receptor: The amount of clinical and demographic metadata varied by source and participant and was provided uncurated.

TCRbeta CDR3 regions were amplified from genomic DNA using the immunoSEQ Assay, a bias-controlled multiplex PCR. The source study handled its data this way. The number of nucleated cells in each sample was estimated from the amplification of reference gene primers within the assay. To quantify the absolute abundance of each unique TCRbeta CDR3 rearrangement, sequence reads were collapsed and filtered. For each sample, productive Simpson clonality was calculated as the square root of Simpson's diversity index across productive rearrangements. TCRdb carries this immuneACCESS record with in-frame sequences only. Its versions omit some clonotypes, under half of them owing to an unresolved V gene in the studies checked, with the rest unexplained. V and J calls and clone size come straight from that table; D and trimming were deduced from the DNA. The table for this sample lists about 120,000 clones; 87% of them were counted only once. The top ten clones comprise 4.8% of the sample.

Including the terminal cysteine and phenylalanine, the CDR3 comprises 16 residues. Solely the CDR3 DNA is kept, with 48 bases framed from the first base. The V and J ends are trimmed by 1 base and 0 bases, leaving 13 bases between them. From the germline V gene (reference sequence), CDR1 is GTSNPN and CDR2 is SVGIG. Whole blood was collected in K2EDTA tubes by collaborating institutions according to the institutions' own protocols. For TCRbeta analysis, collaborators shipped samples in one of three forms: frozen whole blood, isolated PBMCs, or DNA extracted from either of those sample types. Worth noting for this clone: What this receptor recognizes is not known. Base quality data are lacking; no much larger clone is found one base away.

This receptor was taken from a human donor in a cohort sampled during active COVID-19. Rearrangement joined TRBV30 to TRBJ2-1; TRBD1 might be the D gene, on 6 matching bases. The sequencing input was peripheral blood. The CDR3 sequence is CAWSAQGKSSYNEQFF. The DNA reads TGTGCCTGGAGTGCCCAGGGGAAGAGCTCCTACAATGAGCAGTTCTTC.